This TCR beta chain was captured in a study of blood T cell repertoires in COVID-19. This CDR3 spans 15 amino acids. J gave up 2 bases and V 2 bases, and 4 bases lay outside the gene matches. Germline CDR1 is SGHDN and CDR2 is FVKESK. The age range of participants was 18 to 89 years, with residence in approximately 25 US areas. Original analysis: Nucleated cell number was recorded as an estimate derived from reference gene primer amplification. Only in-frame clones appear in the TCRdb table, and some are missing; sequencing was by immunoSEQ multiplex PCR. D and trimming come from the DNA, and the V and J calls and clone size come from that table. The repertoire includes about 160,000 clones, approximately 86% of them detected once, and about a sixth sits in the top ten.

The rearrangement links TRBV14 to TRBJ2-3; 7 bases map to TRBD2. The receptor was derived from a man in his 60s who had recovered from COVID-19. The sequenced material came from PBMCs or T cells enriched from blood (not recorded which). The CDR3 reads CASSQISGYTDTQYF. CDR3 nucleotide sequence: TGTGCCAGCAGCCAAATTAGCGGGTACACAGATACGCAGTATTTT.